A selection of T cell receptor beta chains follows, all from one sample in a study of cytomegalovirus exposure and HLA in healthy donors. TCRdb's table, derived via immunoSEQ multiplex PCR, lists solely in-frame clones and lacks some. Among more than 130,000 clones listed, approximately 71% were seen once. Specimen: PBMCs. These receptors were collected from a woman aged 50 to 60 in good health and CMV-seronegative. The CDR3 runs from the conserved cysteine through the conserved F or W. The order of the fields is D gene, J gene, V gene, clone size, CDR3 DNA, CDR3 protein. The D gene is left open where the match is weak. Clone size, where shown, is once, few, many, or a class for clones that have expanded.

>-|TRBJ2-3|TRBV5-1|-
TGCGCCAGCAGCTTGGAGGGGTCGCTTCACACAGATACGCAGTATTTT
CASSLEGSLHTDTQYF
>TRBD2|TRBJ2-1|TRBV11-2|-
TGTGCCAGCAGCCCAGCGCTAGCGGGCTTAAATGAGCAGTTCTTC
CASSPALAGLNEQFF
>TRBD2|TRBJ2-1|TRBV9|-
TGTGCCAGCAGCGTAGTTCCTAGCGGGGGTTATGAGCAGTTCTTC
CASSVVPSGGYEQFF
>TRBD1|TRBJ1-4|TRBV15|-
TGTGCCACCACCCGGACAGGGATCTGGGAGAGGTTGTTTTTT
CATTRTGIWERLFF
>TRBD1|TRBJ1-2|TRBV2|-
TGTGCCAGCAGTCCGGGACAGGGAGGTGACTATGGCTACACCTTC
CASSPGQGGDYGYTF
>-|TRBJ1-2|TRBV28|-
TGTGCCAGCAGTTTGCCCGGCAGCGCCTATGGCTACACCTTC
CASSLPGSAYGYTF
>TRBD1|TRBJ1-1|TRBV4-1|few
TGCGCCAGCAGCCCTGACAGGGGGACTGAAGCTTTCTTT
CASSPDRGTEAFF
>TRBD1|TRBJ1-2|TRBV6-6|-
TGTGCCAGCAGTTACCGTGACAGGGTCAATGGCTACACCTTC
CASSYRDRVNGYTF
>-|TRBJ1-6|TRBV27|-
TGTGCCAGCAGTTCGACCTTCGGGGGAAGCTCCTATAATTCACCCCTCCACTTT
CASSSTFGGSSYNSPLHF
>TRBD1|TRBJ1-2|TRBV9|once
TGTGCCAGCAGCGCTACAGGGGGCATTAATGGCTACACCTTC
CASSATGGINGYTF
>-|TRBJ2-3|TRBV27|-
TGTGCCAGCAGTCGACTAGATATGCAAGATACGCAGTATTTT
CASSRLDMQDTQYF
>-|TRBJ2-2|TRBV19|few
TGTGCCAGTAGTCGGAGTTCGAACACCGGGGAGCTGTTTTTT
CASSRSSNTGELFF
>TRBD1|TRBJ2-1|TRBV5-1|-
TGCGCCAGCAGCTCGGGACAGTACGATGAGCAGTTCTTC
CASSSGQYDEQFF
>TRBD1|TRBJ2-4|TRBV19|-
TGTGCCAGTAGTACCTGGACAGGGTTAGCCAAAAACATTCAGTACTTC
CASSTWTGLAKNIQYF
>-|TRBJ2-2|TRBV7-6|-
TGTGCCAGCAGCTTAGCGGCTAGCGCGAACACCGGGGAGCTGTTTTTT
CASSLAASANTGELFF
>-|TRBJ1-2|TRBV9|few
TGTGCCAGCAGCGTATCAGGGGATGGCTACACCTTC
CASSVSGDGYTF
>-|TRBJ2-3|TRBV7-8|-
TGTGCCAGCAGCCCAACCCCCCTAGCAGATACGCAGTATTTT
CASSPTPLADTQYF
>TRBD2|TRBJ2-1|TRBV5-6|few
TGTGCCAGCAGCTTGATTGGGAGGGATGACTACAATGAGCAGTTCTTC
CASSLIGRDDYNEQFF
>-|TRBJ1-4|TRBV4-2|-
TGTGCCAGCAGCCAAGGACAAGGTAATGAAAAACTGTTTTTT
CASSQGQGNEKLFF
>TRBD1|TRBJ2-7|TRBV7-7|once
TGTGCTAGCAGCCGAACACAGGGGTACGAGCAGTACTTC
CASSRTQGYEQYF
>-|TRBJ2-3|TRBV6-1|once
TGTGCCAGCAGTGAATCTCTCTACACAGATACGCAGTATTTT
CASSESLYTDTQYF
>-|TRBJ2-4|TRBV4-2|-
TGTGCCAGCAGCCAAGAATCGGGGGAGCTCATTTACCTAGCCAAAAACATTCAGTACTTC
CASSQESGELIYLAKNIQYF
>-|TRBJ1-3|TRBV6-1|-
TGTGCCAGCATTCAGGACTGGGACTCTGGAAACACCATATATTTT
CASIQDWDSGNTIYF
>-|TRBJ1-2|TRBV6-7|-
TGTGCCAGCAGTTACACCCGGGACTCGAAAGGCTACACCTTC
CASSYTRDSKGYTF
>TRBD1|TRBJ1-1|TRBV6-1|-
TGTGCCAGCTTAGTGGGACAGGCGCTTCCTGAAGCTTTCTTT
CASLVGQALPEAFF
>-|TRBJ1-2|TRBV10-3|-
TGTGCCATCAGTGAGTCGAAAGGGAGAGGCGAAGGCTACACCTTC
CAISESKGRGEGYTF
>-|TRBJ1-1|TRBV5-1|-
TGCGCCAGCAGCTTGGAGGGATGGGCTACAGGGAACACTGAAGCTTTCTTT
CASSLEGWATGNTEAFF
>-|TRBJ2-1|TRBV7-9|-
TGTGCCAGCAGCTTAACCGGGAATGAGCAGTTCTTC
CASSLTGNEQFF